The 18 T cell receptor beta chains given below trace back to one sample, sequenced in a study of blood T cell repertoires in COVID-19. Profiled with immunoSEQ multiplex PCR; TCRdb holds only in-frame clones, not every one. The sample consists of about 120,000 clones, roughly 83% of them appearing once. The sample was peripheral blood. The origin of the receptors is a man younger than 45 with acute or convalescent COVID-19.

The chain employs TRBV29-1 and TRBJ2-1, with D perhaps matching TRBD2 (6 bases). The length of the CDR3 is 14 residues. Per germline, CDR1 SQVTM and CDR2 ANQGSEA. V lost 4 bases and J lost 1, with 11 bases in between. The CDR3: CSVVSGVSYNEQFF. CDR3 coding DNA: TGCAGCGTTGTTTCGGGGGTATCCTACAATGAGCAGTTCTTC.

The rearrangement links TRBV25-1 to TRBJ2-7; tentative D call: TRBD1 (6 bases). V was trimmed by 5 bases and J by 7 bases, leaving 15 bases between them. The CDR3 sequence is 13 residues long. Germline-derived CDR1 and CDR2 are MGHDK and SYGVNS. The CDR3 DNA reads TGTGCCAGCAGTAATCCCCGACAGGAAGAGCAGTACTTC. Amino acid sequence: CASSNPRQEEQYF.

The V call is TRBV12-3 or TRBV12-4, the J call TRBJ1-3, with TRBD1 as a possible D gene (6 bases). The CDR3 loop spans 12 amino acids. The V gene lost 7 bases and the J gene lost 4 bases, with 8 bases spanning the gap. This CDR3 reads CASTQGGNTIYF. The CDR3 coding sequence is TGTGCCAGCACCCAGGGGGGAAACACCATATATTTT.

This clone has only one observation. The junction does not match germline at one end; this may be a read error. The chain links TRBV12-5 to TRBJ1-1, with D unclear. The CDR3 consists of 11 residues. The germline CDR1 and CDR2 sequences are LGHNT and FRNRAP. In DNA form, the CDR3 reads TGTGCTAGTGGTTTGGCGACTGAGGCTTTCTTT. Residues: CASGLATEAFF.

The V gene is TRBV24-1, the J gene TRBJ2-1; no reliable D call. The germline CDR1 and CDR2 sequences are KGHDR and SFDVKD. With 3 bases removed from V and 9 bases from J, the gap between germline ends came to 8 bases. The CDR3 has 12 residues. The CDR3 protein is CATSDAYFEQFF. In nucleotides, the CDR3 is TGTGCCACCAGTGATGCGTACTTTGAGCAGTTCTTC.

This sequence joins TRBV3-1 (or the pseudogene TRBV3-2) and TRBJ1-2; 9 positions agree with TRBD1. This CDR3 contains 14 residues. V was clipped by 4 bases and J by 5 bases; unmatched bases: 5. Germline V gives CDR1 LGHDT, CDR2 YNNKEL (reference sequence). Written as DNA, the CDR3 is TGTGCCAGCAGCCCTACAGGGGGCGGGTATGGCTACACCTTC. It codes for CASSPTGGGYGYTF.

The CDR3 loop is CASSSATGVLSPLHF. The CDR3 DNA follows: TGTGCCAGCAGTTCCGCGACAGGGGTGTTATCACCCCTCCACTTT. V gene TRBV6-5 combines with J gene TRBJ1-6; 8 bases align to TRBD1. The V gene's germline CDR1 is MNHEY and CDR2 SVGAGI. The CDR3 runs 15 residues. Unmatched junction bases numbered 9, after V lost 4 bases and J lost 10 bases.

About this clone itself: This specimen includes other DNA sequences encoding the same CDR3. The chain carries TRBV19 and TRBJ2-5; D ambiguous. The germline CDR1 and CDR2 sequences are LNHDA and SQIVND (reference sequence). CDR3 length: 13 residues. Trimming took off 5 bases at V and 0 bases at J, with 7 bases between the two ends. The CDR3 sequence is CASSGQYQETQYF. The CDR3, as DNA: TGTGCCAGTAGTGGGCAGTACCAAGAGACCCAGTACTTC.

This chain connects TRBV7-3 to TRBJ2-2, with 9 bases aligning to TRBD1. This CDR3 spans 17 amino acids. Germline V gene sequence: CDR1 SGHTA, CDR2 FQGTGA. V dropped 4 bases and J dropped 5; count of bases not matched to a gene: 11. The CDR3 region is CASSSPGQGSFTGELFF. CDR3 in DNA: TGTGCCAGCAGCTCTCCAGGACAGGGGTCGTTTACCGGGGAGCTGTTTTTT.

This clone was seen once. The chain combines TRBV4-3 with TRBJ2-1; D is uncertain. The CDR3 has 13 amino acids. Looked up from germline, CDR1 is LGHNA and CDR2 is YSLEER. The V gene lost 1 base and the J gene lost 8 bases, with 9 bases spanning the gap. The CDR3 region has the DNA TGCGCCAGCAGCCAAGCCCCAGGTGATGAGCAGTTCTTC. It codes for CASSQAPGDEQFF.

The CDR3: CASRGLGRTGELFF. CDR3 coding DNA: TGTGCCAGCCGGGGTTTAGGACGTACCGGGGAGCTGTTTTTT. The chain joins TRBV27 to TRBJ2-2; TRBD2 is a possible D gene (5 bases). The germline gives CDR1 MNHEY, CDR2 SMNVEV (reference sequence). V lost 8 bases and J lost 5, with 15 bases in between. The CDR3 has 14 amino acids.

The V and J genes are TRBV30 and TRBJ1-5; D possibly corresponds to TRBD1 (6 bases). CDR3 length equals 13 residues. V was clipped by 2 bases and J by 6 bases, with 11 bases between them. Germline V lookup: CDR1 GTSNPN, CDR2 SVGIG (reference sequence). The CDR3 coding sequence is TGTGCCTGGAGTAGGGACAACACTCAGCCCCAGCATTTT. Amino acids: CAWSRDNTQPQHF. Together with reference TRBV30 and TRBJ1-5, the CDR3 gives the full variable domain: SQTIHQWPATLVQPVGSPLSLECTVEGTSNPNLYWYRQAAGRGLQLLFYSVGIGQISSEVPQNLSASRPQDRQFILSSKKLLLSDSGFYLCAWSRDNTQPQHFGDGTRLSIL.

Only one count was recorded for this clone. V and J are TRBV6-1 and TRBJ1-2, with 10 nucleotides matching TRBD1. The J segment lost 5 bases and the V segment lost 1 base, leaving 7 bases of the junction unmatched. CDR3 length: 16 amino acids. Germline loops: CDR1 MNHNS, CDR2 SASEGT. CDR3 region: CASSEVGQGGPYGYTF. In DNA, the CDR3 is TGTGCCAGCAGTGAAGTCGGACAGGGGGGACCGTATGGCTACACCTTC.

The chain couples TRBV9 to TRBJ2-5; 10 bases map to TRBD2. In germline, CDR1 is SGDLS, CDR2 YYNGEE. The CDR3 runs to 15 residues. V was pared by 4 bases and J by 4 bases, with 7 bases of the junction left unmatched. The CDR3, as DNA: TGTGCCAGCAGCTTGCGGACTAGCGGCTTAGAGACCCAGTACTTC. Its protein is CASSLRTSGLETQYF.

The V gene is TRBV5-1, the J gene TRBJ1-1; perhaps TRBD1 as D (6 bases). Looked up from germline, CDR1 is SGHRS and CDR2 is YFSETQ. V was pared by 0 bases and J by 2 bases, with 8 bases between. The CDR3 runs to 14 residues. CDR3 loop: CASSLGQDNTEAFF. DNA for the CDR3: TGCGCCAGCAGCTTGGGACAGGATAACACTGAAGCTTTCTTT.

This rearrangement joins TRBV4-1 to TRBJ1-2; unclear D gene. V lost 7 bases and J 3 bases, leaving 15 bases between the germline ends. Germline loops: CDR1 MGHRA, CDR2 YSYEKL. The CDR3 spans 14 residues. CDR3 loop: CASTGEEGYYGYTF. The CDR3 nucleotides read TGCGCCAGCACCGGGGAGGAGGGATACTATGGCTACACCTTC.

The chain uses TRBV11-3 and TRBJ2-1; 8 nucleotides match TRBD1. Germline CDR1 is SGHNT and CDR2 is YENEEA. V lost 0 bases, J lost 9 bases, and 10 bases stayed unmatched. The CDR3 contains 16 residues. The CDR3 reads CASSLERGQGAGEQFF. The CDR3 region has the DNA TGTGCCAGCAGCTTAGAGCGTGGACAGGGAGCGGGTGAGCAGTTCTTC. The entire variable domain, with the rest obtained from reference TRBV11-3 and TRBJ2-1, is as follows: EAGVVQSPRYKIIEKKQPVAFWCNPISGHNTLYWYLQNLGQGPELLIRYENEEAVDDSQLPKDRFSAERLKGVDSTLKIQPAELGDSAVYLCASSLERGQGAGEQFFGPGTRLTVL.

V gene TRBV7-2 combines with J gene TRBJ2-3; 9 bases are shared with TRBD2. CDR3 length equals 15 residues. The trim removed 2 bases at V and 3 bases at J, leaving 3 bases unmatched. Per germline, CDR1 SGHTA and CDR2 FQGNSA. The chain's CDR3 is CASSLWAGGTDTQYF. CDR3 coding DNA: TGTGCCAGCAGCTTATGGGCGGGGGGGACAGATACGCAGTATTTT.